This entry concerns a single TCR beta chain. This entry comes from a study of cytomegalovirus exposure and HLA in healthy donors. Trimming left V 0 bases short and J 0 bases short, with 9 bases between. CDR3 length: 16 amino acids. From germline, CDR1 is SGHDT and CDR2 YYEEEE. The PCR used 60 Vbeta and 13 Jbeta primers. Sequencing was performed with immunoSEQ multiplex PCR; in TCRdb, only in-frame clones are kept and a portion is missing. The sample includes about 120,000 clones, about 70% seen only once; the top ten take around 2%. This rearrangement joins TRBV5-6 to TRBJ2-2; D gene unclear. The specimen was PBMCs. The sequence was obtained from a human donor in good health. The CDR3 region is CASSLGAGTNTGELFF. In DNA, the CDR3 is TGTGCCAGCAGCTTGGGGGCAGGTACGAACACCGGGGAGCTGTTTTTT.